This T cell receptor beta chain was profiled in a study of cytomegalovirus exposure and HLA in healthy donors (dated by TCRdb to the late 2010s). In terms of the full investigation: An earlier analysis of roughly 570 of the donors reported 276 Gb of sequence data and 95 million to 130 million unique TCR beta sequences obtained from around 190 million T cells. An early release that covered roughly 600 HLA-typed donors contained 300 to 350 gigabases of sequencing data and around 80 million unique TCR sequences. Of the roughly 400 genotyped donors, roughly 85% fell in the genetic ancestry cluster associated with self-reported Caucasian donors. The study aimed to test whether cataloging public T cell receptors could reveal signatures of past pathogen exposure. The study profiled the T cell repertoires of fewer than 850 subjects by immunosequencing and related them to cytomegalovirus serostatus. Besides the first cohort of 666 subjects, a separate validation cohort made up of over 95 different subjects was used. To predict cytomegalovirus infection status, the study combined high-throughput TCR immunosequencing, statistical association of individual TCRs with disease status, and machine learning. A later analysis re-analyzed previously published TCR beta repertoires from hundreds of donors and added high-resolution HLA genotyping to study TCR occurrence patterns. Rather than drawing on any new phenotypic data, the later analysis identified candidate immune exposures from TCR beta sequences and the way those sequences occurred across donors. An earlier analysis of 500 to 750 of the donors applied high-throughput TCR beta sequencing to assess whether each TCR beta V gene segment acted as functional or pseudogenic. Donor age, sex, ethnicity and CMV serostatus were collected together with the repertoire data. In a later genetic analysis, genome-wide SNP genotypes for about 65% of the roughly 700 donors were used, and that subset was treated as a discovery cohort. All discovery cohort repertoires had been generated on a single sequencing platform. HLA typing included class I and class II loci at four-digit resolution. The number of typed donors differed by locus: about 620-640 for A, B, C, DRB1 and DQB1; 500 to 550 for DQA1; over 600 for DPA1; and roughly 450 for DPB1. About five DR-DQ haplotypes were handled as single units for association and clustering because linkage in the cohort was strong. Among about 370 genotyped donors of the cohort, an average of approximately 240,000 unique TCR beta nucleotide sequences was sequenced per donor, of which about 19% were non-productive.

Its CDR3 holds 18 amino acids, cysteine through phenylalanine. Of all the DNA, just the CDR3 is kept, 54 bases in frame from base 1. From the germline V gene, CDR1 is SGHRS and CDR2 is YFSETQ. Deletion took 0 bases off V and 2 bases off J, with a span of 20 bases between the germline ends. This clone was seen only a few times. Its target antigen remains unknown. Base qualities are not provided; no much larger clone lies one nucleotide away. The paper as a whole reports these results and caveats: Several of the top co-occurrence clusters appeared to be linked to parvovirus B19, influenza, CMV and Epstein-Barr virus, according to a later analysis. According to a later analysis, TCR association rates differed among HLA loci, with DRB1 alleles showing the most associated TCRs and HLA-C alleles showing the fewest. Some IMGT-functional V segments, including TRBV6-2 and TRBV6-3, could not be distinguished by the 87-base-pair reads and were therefore excluded. Assigning TCR associations to individual alleles was difficult when HLA alleles, especially DR and DQ, strongly co-occurred. According to a later analysis, most CMV-associated TCR beta chains appeared to be HLA-restricted, and the HLA associations seemed to be driven largely by CMV exposure. In an earlier analysis of fewer than 700 of the donors, most TCR beta V segments appeared in productive rearrangements about 87% or about 30% of the time, broadly matching IMGT annotations. A group of highly shared sequence variants was considered likely to be a technical artifact of the sequencing pipeline. Three of the identified cytomegalovirus-associated TCR beta chains were confirmed in vitro to be specific for cytomegalovirus antigens. Sequencing depth was assumed to be roughly uniform across donors in the presence/absence analyses, though that assumption may not hold. Linkage disequilibrium might explain the correlated functional status among segregating V segments, but an unknown experimental factor could not be excluded. A later genetic analysis associated a missense DCLRE1C variant with V-gene and J-gene trimming of TCR beta chains, and an independent cohort replicated the association. Roughly 17 rarely observed V segments, including chromosome 9 orphons, were excluded from the earlier analysis of some 590 of the donors because counts were too low. Most TCR sequences were observed very rarely across donors, whereas some public TCRs were present in many individuals. In a later analysis, 15,000 to 20,000 TCR beta sequences were associated with specific HLA alleles at a false discovery rate of 0.05. A further reported finding was that TCR beta sequences accurately predicted the HLA-A and HLA-B alleles for most subjects in the first cohort. Compared with equally common non-associated chains, HLA-associated TCR beta chains in a later analysis were more clonally expanded and had lower generation probabilities. Immune exposure information for the cohort was limited to CMV serostatus. Cytomegalovirus status was reported to be diagnosed by the classifier with high specificity and sensitivity in both the original and validation cohorts. Only TCR beta chains were sequenced in this cohort, and the absence of alpha or paired-chain data limited detectable features. In a later genetic analysis, fewer N-insertions in productive TCRs were reported among donors in an Asian-associated ancestry cluster than the approximately 670-donor mean. The study gave a list of 150 to 200 TCR beta chains associated with cytomegalovirus. Because some donors lacked HLA typing at each locus, the association tests relied only on the typed subset. According to the authors, the approach could potentially be generalized to other disease states and immunological phenotypes.

Libraries were built with the immunoSEQ multiplex PCR assay. A mixture of 60 forward primers for TCR Vbeta segments and 13 reverse primers for TCR Jbeta segments was used in the multiplex PCR. A multiplex PCR assay on genomic DNA amplified the CDR3 region of rearranged TCR beta genes. Amplified TCR beta libraries were sequenced as 87-base-pair reads on the Illumina HiSeq System. The authors' pipeline ran thus. Across the 600 to 700 repertoires, a later analysis counted about 81 million unique TCR beta chains, around 11 million of which were shared by at least two donors. Raw reads were error-corrected and collapsed into unique sequences by a nearest-neighbor algorithm in which closely related sequences were merged to remove PCR and sequencing errors. To assign V, D and J gene segments, CDR3 sequences were aligned to IMGT reference sequences. For a sequence to be retained, a match of at least six nucleotides to both a V gene segment and a J gene segment was required. Rearrangements were called productive when the CDR3 lacked stop codons and stayed in frame with V and J; all others were non-productive. CDR3 was defined according to IMGT convention as the region running from the second conserved V-encoded cysteine to the conserved J-encoded phenylalanine. In an earlier analysis of 500 to 650 of the donors, sequences lacking an unambiguous match to a single V gene segment were excluded. An earlier analysis of 500 to 600 of the donors classified V segments as functional when productive rearrangements were above 56.7% and as segregating when the standard deviation between donors was above 5%. A statistical classification framework was built for diagnosing cytomegalovirus status from the catalog of TCR beta chain sequences. A later analysis assigned V and J genes by comparing TCR nucleotide sequences with IMGT/GENE-DB human TR gene sequences. The TCRdist pipeline was used in a later analysis to assign CDR3 sequences and most-parsimonious VDJ recombination scenarios. In a later analysis, every TCR beta chain was defined by the combination of its CDR3 amino acid sequence and its V-gene family, and reads without a unique V-gene family were dropped. To address suspected cross-contamination and a sequencing artifact, a later analysis removed under 600 highly shared, low-generation-probability nucleotide sequences. In a later analysis, a clonal expansion index for each public chain was calculated from normalized within-repertoire ranks of inferred template counts. In a later analysis, generation probabilities were computed using a VDJ recombination model fitted to out-of-frame rearrangements, and the results were checked against IGoR. In a later analysis, TCR-TCR, TCR-HLA and TCR-CMV co-occurrence was scored with hypergeometric tests, and a repertoire-size bias correction was applied to TCR pairs. In a later analysis, false discovery rates were estimated by permuting HLA or CMV assignments 20 times. A later analysis grouped co-occurring TCRs with DBSCAN, adding TCRdist sequence similarity when clustering within HLA-allele-positive subsets. For co-occurrence clustering, repertoires with fewer than 30,000 or more than 120,000 public chains were excluded, along with roughly 5 repertoires with anomalous nucleotide sharing. The source is immuneACCESS, and TCRdb retained only in-frame sequences with V and J called. Part of the clones is not carried over; for the studies checked, unresolved V genes explain less than half of this, and the remainder is unexplained. From that table come the V and J calls and clone size; the DNA was used to work out D and trimming. The sample has 40,000 or so clones on record, 68% of them singletons. In total, the top ten clones hold around 4% of the sample.

The cohort comprised fewer than 700 healthy bone marrow donors. At the time of sampling, all cohort members were nominally healthy, though unrecorded immune exposures were likely present. The donor tested CMV seronegative, placing the donor among the 352 seronegative members of the cohort. A peripheral blood sample was collected from each donor, and TCR beta sequencing was performed on peripheral blood mononuclear cells. The Qiagen DNeasy Blood Extraction Kit was used to extract genomic DNA from the blood cell samples. The rearranged segments are TRBV5-1 and TRBJ2-5, and possibly TRBD2, on 6 matching bases. The source is a man between 40 and 49 years old in good health and CMV-seronegative. What was sequenced was PBMCs. The nucleotide sequence is TGCGCCAGCAGCTTGGCCCCTGCGGGACTTTTGACGCAAGAGACCCAGTACTTC. This gives the protein CASSLAPAGLLTQETQYF.